What follows is one TCR beta chain and its context. Described time point: new active TB diagnosis, blood taken before or within 7 days of starting treatment. Produced via immunoSEQ multiplex PCR; TCRdb's table is partial and in-frame only. Here the sample spans 20,000 to 25,000 clones, about 85% being singletons. The data originate from a study of T cells in tuberculosis. Study at large: PBMC were archived before or within 7 days of starting treatment.

Trimming at V came to 5 bases and at J to 9 bases, leaving 8 bases not matched to a gene. Germline V gene sequence: CDR1 MDHEN, CDR2 SYDVKM. This CDR3 contains 15 residues. The chain uses TRBV28 and TRBJ2-1; 12 bases line up with TRBD2. The sequencing here drew on PBMCs, taken at tuberculosis diagnosis. This clonotype was sampled from an adult with tuberculosis. CDR3 DNA sequence: TGTGCCAGCAGTCTCGCCGGGACTAGCGGGTCTGAGCAGTTCTTC. As protein: CASSLAGTSGSEQFF.